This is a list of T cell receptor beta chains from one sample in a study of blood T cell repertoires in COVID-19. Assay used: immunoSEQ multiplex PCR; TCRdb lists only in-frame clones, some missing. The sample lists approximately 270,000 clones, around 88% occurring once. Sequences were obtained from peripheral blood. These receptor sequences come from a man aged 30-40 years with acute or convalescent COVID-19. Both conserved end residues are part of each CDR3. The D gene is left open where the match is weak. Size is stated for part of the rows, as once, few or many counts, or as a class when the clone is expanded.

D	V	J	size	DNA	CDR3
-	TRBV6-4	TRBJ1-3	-	TGTGCCAGCAGCGCCCAACAGAACTCGATTCCCATATATTTT	CASSAQQNSIPIYF
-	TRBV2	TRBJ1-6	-	TGTGCCAGCAACCTCCACGAGGGTAGGAATTCACCCCTCCACTTT	CASNLHEGRNSPLHF
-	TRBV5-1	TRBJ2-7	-	TGCGCCAGCAGCTTGAGTAACGGGTACGAGCAGTACTTC	CASSLSNGYEQYF
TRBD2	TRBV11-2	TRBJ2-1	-	TGTGCCAGCGAAGGAACGGGAGGGCAGTTCTTC	CASEGTGGQFF
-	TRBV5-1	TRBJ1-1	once	TGCGCCAGCACCCACGGCGGGTGGGGCACTGAAGCTTTCTTT	CASTHGGWGTEAFF
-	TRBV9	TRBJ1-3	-	TGTGCCAGCAGCGTAAGTCGGGACAACGGAAACACCATATATTTT	CASSVSRDNGNTIYF
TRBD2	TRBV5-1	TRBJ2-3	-	TGCGCCAGCAAGTCGACTAGCGGAACAGATACGCAGTATTTT	CASKSTSGTDTQYF
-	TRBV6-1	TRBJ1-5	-	TGTGCCAGCAGTGAAGGGAAGATAGGGGTAGGACAGCCCCAGCATTTT	CASSEGKIGVGQPQHF
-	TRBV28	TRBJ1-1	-	TGTGCCAGCAGTTTATCACGGGAACCAGCTTTCTTT	CASSLSREPAFF
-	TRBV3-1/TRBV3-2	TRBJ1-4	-	TGTGCCAGCAGCCAAGATTTCGGCCAGGGGCTGTTTTTT	CASSQDFGQGLFF
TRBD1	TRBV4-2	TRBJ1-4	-	TGTGCCAGCAGCCAAGATCCCAGGGGGCGGAATGAAAAACTGTTTTTT	CASSQDPRGRNEKLFF
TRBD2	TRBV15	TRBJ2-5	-	TGTGCCACCAGCAGACATAGCGGGAAAGCGGAGACCCAGTACTTC	CATSRHSGKAETQYF
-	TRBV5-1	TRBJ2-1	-	TGCGCCAGCAGCTTGGGGGCACCCGCTTACAATGAGCAGTTCTTC	CASSLGAPAYNEQFF
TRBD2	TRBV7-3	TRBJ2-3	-	TGTGCCAGCAGCCCCCGACTAGCGGGAGGTTCCACAGATACGCAGTATTTT	CASSPRLAGGSTDTQYF
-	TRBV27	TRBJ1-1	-	TGTGCCAGCAGTTTGGTCTTAGGTTCGGGGGATAAAGCTTTCTTT	CASSLVLGSGDKAFF
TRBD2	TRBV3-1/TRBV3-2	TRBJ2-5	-	TGTGCCAGCAGCCACCAGACGGGAGGAGAGACCCAGTACTTC	CASSHQTGGETQYF
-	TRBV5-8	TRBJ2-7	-	TGTGCCAGCAGCTTGGGGACCGGGTCCAGGGACGAGCAGTACTTC	CASSLGTGSRDEQYF
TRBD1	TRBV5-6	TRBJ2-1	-	TGTGCCAGCAGCTTGGTGGGACAGGGTATTAATGAGCAGTTCTTC	CASSLVGQGINEQFF
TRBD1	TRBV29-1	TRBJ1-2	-	TGCAGCGTTGGTAGACAGGGGGCGGGCGGCTACACCTTC	CSVGRQGAGGYTF
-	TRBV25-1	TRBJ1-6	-	TGTGCCAGCAGTCCTCGGACTCATAATTCACCCCTCCACTTT	CASSPRTHNSPLHF
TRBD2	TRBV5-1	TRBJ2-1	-	TGCGCCAGCAGCCCTCATAGGACTAGCGGGAGTTACAATGAGCAGTTCTTC	CASSPHRTSGSYNEQFF
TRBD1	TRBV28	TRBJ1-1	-	TGTGCCAGCAGGTCTTCAGGGGGCGGGAACACTGAAGCTTTCTTT	CASRSSGGGNTEAFF
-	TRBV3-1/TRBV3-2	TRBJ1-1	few	TGTGCCAGCAGCCCCCGGCGACTTATGAACACTGAAGCTTTCTTT	CASSPRRLMNTEAFF
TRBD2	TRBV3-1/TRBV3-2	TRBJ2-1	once	TGTGCCAGCAGCCTCTACCGACAGCGGGAGAGGAGTGAGCAGTTCTTC	CASSLYRQRERSEQFF
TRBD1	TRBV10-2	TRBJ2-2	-	TGCGCCAGCAGGAACACCAGGGGGCTCGGGGAGCTGTTTTTT	CASRNTRGLGELFF
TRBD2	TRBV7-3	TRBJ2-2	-	TGTGCCAGCAGCTTATCGTCTAGCGGGAGAAAAACCGGGGAGCTGTTTTTT	CASSLSSSGRKTGELFF
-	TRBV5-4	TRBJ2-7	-	TGTGCCAGCAGCTCCAGGGGTCCCGGTGGCGAGCAGTACTTC	CASSSRGPGGEQYF
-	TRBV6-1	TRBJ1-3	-	TGTGCCAGCAGTGAAATAGTCGGAAACACCATATATTTT	CASSEIVGNTIYF
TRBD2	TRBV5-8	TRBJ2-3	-	TGTGCGGGCATGCGGGAGGCGTGGGGTACGCAGTATTTT	CAGMREAWGTQYF
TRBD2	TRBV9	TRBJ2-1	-	TGTGCCAGCAGCTCCCGGACTAGCGGGAAGGGAAATGAGCAGTTCTTC	CASSSRTSGKGNEQFF
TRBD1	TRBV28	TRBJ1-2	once	TGTGCCAGCAGACTACACACAGGGGACTATGGCTACACCTTC	CASRLHTGDYGYTF
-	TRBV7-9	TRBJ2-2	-	TGTGCCAGCAGCCCGCCTAGCAGGAACACCGGGGAGCTGTTTTTT	CASSPPSRNTGELFF